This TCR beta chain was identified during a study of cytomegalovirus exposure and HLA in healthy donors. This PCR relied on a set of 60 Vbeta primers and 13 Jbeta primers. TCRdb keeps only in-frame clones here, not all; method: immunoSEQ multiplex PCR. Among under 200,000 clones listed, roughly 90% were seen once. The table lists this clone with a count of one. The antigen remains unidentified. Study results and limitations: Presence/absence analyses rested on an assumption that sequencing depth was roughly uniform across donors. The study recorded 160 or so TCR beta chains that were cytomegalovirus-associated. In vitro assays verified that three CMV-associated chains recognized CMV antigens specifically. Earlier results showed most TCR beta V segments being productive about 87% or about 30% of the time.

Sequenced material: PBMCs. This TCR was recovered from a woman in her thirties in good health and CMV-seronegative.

As DNA, the CDR3 is TGTGCCAGCAGTGACTGGGGAGAGAATCAGCCCCAGCATTTT. As protein: CASSDWGENQPQHF. The gene calls are TRBV2 and TRBJ1-5; D gene unclear. This CDR3 has 14 amino acids. Trimming shortened V by 3 bases and J by 4 bases, and 10 bases separated the two germline ends. Per germline, CDR1 SNHLY and CDR2 FYNNEI.